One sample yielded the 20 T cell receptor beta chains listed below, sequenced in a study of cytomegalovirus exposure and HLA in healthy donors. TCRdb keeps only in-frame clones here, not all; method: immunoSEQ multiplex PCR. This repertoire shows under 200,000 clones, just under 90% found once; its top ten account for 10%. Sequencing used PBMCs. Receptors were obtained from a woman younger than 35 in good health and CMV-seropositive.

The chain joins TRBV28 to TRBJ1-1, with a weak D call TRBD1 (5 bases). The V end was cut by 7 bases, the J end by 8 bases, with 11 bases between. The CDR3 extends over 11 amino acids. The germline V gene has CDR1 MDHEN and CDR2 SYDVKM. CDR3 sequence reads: CASTRGSEAFF. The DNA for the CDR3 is TGTGCCAGCACACGGGGGTCAGAAGCTTTCTTT. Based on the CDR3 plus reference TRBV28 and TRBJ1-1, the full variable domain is DVKVTQSSRYLVKRTGEKVFLECVQDMDHENMFWYRQDPGLGLRLIYFSYDVKMKEKGDIPEGYSVSREKKERFSLILESASTNQTSMYLCASTRGSEAFFGQGTRLTVV.

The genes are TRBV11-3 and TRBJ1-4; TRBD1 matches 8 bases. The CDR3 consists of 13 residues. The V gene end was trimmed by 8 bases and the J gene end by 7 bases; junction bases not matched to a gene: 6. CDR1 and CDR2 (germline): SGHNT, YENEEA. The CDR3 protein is CASRDRGSEKLFF. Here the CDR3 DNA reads TGTGCCAGCCGAGACAGGGGAAGTGAAAAACTGTTTTTT.

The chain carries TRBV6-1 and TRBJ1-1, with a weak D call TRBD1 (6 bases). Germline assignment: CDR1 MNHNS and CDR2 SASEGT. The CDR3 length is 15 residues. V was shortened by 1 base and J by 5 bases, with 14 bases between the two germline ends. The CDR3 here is CASSEVYRAGTEAFF. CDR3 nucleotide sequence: TGTGCCAGCAGTGAAGTTTACAGGGCAGGGACTGAAGCTTTCTTT.

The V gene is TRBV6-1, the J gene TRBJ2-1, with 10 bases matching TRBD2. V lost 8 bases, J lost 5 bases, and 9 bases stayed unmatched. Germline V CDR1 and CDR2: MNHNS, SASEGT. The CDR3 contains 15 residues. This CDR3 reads CASYGLGTSDNEQFF. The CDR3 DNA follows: TGTGCCAGCTATGGTCTAGGGACTAGCGACAATGAGCAGTTCTTC.

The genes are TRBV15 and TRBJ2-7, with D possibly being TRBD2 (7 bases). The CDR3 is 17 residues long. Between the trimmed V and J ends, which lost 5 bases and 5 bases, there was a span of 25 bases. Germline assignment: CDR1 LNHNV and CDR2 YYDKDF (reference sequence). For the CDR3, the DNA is TGTGCCACCAGCTCCACAAGGGGGGGACTCCGTTGCCACGAGCAGTACTTC. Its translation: CATSSTRGGLRCHEQYF.

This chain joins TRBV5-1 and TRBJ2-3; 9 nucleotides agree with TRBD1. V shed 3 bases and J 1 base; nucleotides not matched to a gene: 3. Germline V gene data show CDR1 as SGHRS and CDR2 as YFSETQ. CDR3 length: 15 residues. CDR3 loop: CASSSQGAGTDTQYF. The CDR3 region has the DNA TGCGCCAGCAGCTCACAGGGGGCCGGCACAGATACGCAGTATTTT.

CDR3 region: CAWSVWDYRYNEQFF. The CDR3 DNA follows: TGTGCCTGGAGTGTATGGGACTACCGATACAATGAGCAGTTCTTC. This chain uses TRBV30 with TRBJ2-1; 7 bases align to TRBD2. Germline CDR1 is GTSNPN and CDR2 is SVGIG (reference sequence). The CDR3 covers 15 residues. V lost 0 bases and J lost 4; bases outside the gene matches: 6.

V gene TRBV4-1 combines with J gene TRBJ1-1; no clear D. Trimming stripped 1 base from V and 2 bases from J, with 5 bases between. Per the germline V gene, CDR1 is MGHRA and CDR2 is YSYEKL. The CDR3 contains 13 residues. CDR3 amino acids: CASSQGANTEAFF. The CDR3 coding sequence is TGCGCCAGCAGCCAAGGAGCCAACACTGAAGCTTTCTTT.

For the CDR3, the DNA is TGTGCCAGCAGCTTGATATACAGGGGGGAAAATCAGCCCCAGCATTTT. This codes for CASSLIYRGENQPQHF. The genes are TRBV5-7 and TRBJ1-5, with TRBD1 identical over 8 bases. TRBV5-7 is marked as an open reading frame, function uncertain. The CDR3 runs 16 residues. The ends lost 1 base at V and 4 bases at J; junction bases unmatched: 7.

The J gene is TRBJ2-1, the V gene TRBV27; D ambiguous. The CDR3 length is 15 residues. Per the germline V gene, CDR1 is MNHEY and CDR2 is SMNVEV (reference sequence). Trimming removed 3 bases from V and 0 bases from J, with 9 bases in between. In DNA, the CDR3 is TGTGCCAGCAGTTTCGAACGCAGCTCCTACAATGAGCAGTTCTTC. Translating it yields CASSFERSSYNEQFF.

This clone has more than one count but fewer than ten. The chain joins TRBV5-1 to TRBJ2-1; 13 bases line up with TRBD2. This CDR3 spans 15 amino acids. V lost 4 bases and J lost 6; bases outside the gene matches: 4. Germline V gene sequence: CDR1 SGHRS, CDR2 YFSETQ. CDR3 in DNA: TGCGCCAGCAGCCCCGGGACTAGCGGGACCAATGAGCAGTTCTTC. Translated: CASSPGTSGTNEQFF.

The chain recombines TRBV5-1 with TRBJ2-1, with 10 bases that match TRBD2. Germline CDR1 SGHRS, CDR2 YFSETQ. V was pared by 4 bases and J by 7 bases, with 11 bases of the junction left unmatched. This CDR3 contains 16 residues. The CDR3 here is CASSQASGSFENEQFF. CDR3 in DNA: TGCGCCAGCAGCCAGGCTAGCGGGAGTTTTGAGAATGAGCAGTTCTTC.

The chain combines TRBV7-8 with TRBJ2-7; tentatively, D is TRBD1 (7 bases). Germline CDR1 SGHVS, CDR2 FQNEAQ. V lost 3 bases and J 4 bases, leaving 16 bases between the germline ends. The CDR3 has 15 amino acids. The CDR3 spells CASSFGFRGDYEQYF. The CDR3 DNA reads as TGTGCCAGCAGCTTTGGCTTCAGGGGGGATTACGAGCAGTACTTC.

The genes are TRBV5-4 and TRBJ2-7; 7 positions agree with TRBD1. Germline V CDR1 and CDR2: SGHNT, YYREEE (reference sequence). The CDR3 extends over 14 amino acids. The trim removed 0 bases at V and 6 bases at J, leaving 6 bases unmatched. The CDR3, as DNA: TGTGCCAGCAGCTTGGATACAGGGGTCTCCGAGCAGTACTTC. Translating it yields CASSLDTGVSEQYF.

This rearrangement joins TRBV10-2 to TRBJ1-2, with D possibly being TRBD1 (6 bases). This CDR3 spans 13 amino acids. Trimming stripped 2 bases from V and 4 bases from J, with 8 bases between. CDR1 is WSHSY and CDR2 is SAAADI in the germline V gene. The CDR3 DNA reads TGCGCCAGCAGTGAGCAGACAGGCTATGGCTACACCTTC. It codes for CASSEQTGYGYTF.

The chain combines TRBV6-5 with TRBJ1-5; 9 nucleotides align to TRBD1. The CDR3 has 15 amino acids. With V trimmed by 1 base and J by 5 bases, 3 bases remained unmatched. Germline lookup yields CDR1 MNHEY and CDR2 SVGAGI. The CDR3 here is CASSYLGQGHQPQHF. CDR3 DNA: TGTGCCAGCAGTTACTTAGGACAGGGGCATCAGCCCCAGCATTTT.

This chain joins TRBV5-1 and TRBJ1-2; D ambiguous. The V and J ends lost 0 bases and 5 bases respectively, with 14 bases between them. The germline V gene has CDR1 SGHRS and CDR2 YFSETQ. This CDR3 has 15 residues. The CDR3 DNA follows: TGCGCCAGCAGCTTGGCCGAGAGGAGATCATATGGCTACACCTTC. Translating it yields CASSLAERRSYGYTF.

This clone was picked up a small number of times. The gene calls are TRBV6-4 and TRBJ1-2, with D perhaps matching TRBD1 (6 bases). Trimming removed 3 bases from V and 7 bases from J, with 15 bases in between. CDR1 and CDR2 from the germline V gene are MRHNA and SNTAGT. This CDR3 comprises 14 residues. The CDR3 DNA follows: TGTGCCAGCAGTGAGGCTCCGGGGGGCGGTGGCTACACCTTC. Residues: CASSEAPGGGGYTF.

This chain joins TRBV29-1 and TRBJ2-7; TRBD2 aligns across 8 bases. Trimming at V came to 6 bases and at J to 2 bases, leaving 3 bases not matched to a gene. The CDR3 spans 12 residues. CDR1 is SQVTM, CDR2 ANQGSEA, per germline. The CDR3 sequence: CSVTSGPYEQYF. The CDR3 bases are TGCAGCGTCACTAGCGGCCCCTACGAGCAGTACTTC.

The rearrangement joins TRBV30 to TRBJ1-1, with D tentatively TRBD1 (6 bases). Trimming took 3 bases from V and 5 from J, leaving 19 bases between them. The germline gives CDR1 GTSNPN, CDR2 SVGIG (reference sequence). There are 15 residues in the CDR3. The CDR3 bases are TGTGCCTGGAGCCCCGGGGGAGGGGGACGGACTGAAGCTTTCTTT. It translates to CAWSPGGGGRTEAFF.